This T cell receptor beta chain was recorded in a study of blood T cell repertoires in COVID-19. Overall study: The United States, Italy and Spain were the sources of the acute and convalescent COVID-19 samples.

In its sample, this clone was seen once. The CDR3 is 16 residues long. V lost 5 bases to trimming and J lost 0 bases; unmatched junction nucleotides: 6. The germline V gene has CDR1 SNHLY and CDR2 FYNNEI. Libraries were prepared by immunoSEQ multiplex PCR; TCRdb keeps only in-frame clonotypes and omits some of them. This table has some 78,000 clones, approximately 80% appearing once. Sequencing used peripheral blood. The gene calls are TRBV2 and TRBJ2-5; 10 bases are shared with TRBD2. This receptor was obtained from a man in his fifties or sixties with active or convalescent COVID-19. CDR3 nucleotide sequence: TGTGCCAGCAGTCAAGGGACTAGCGATTACCAAGAGACCCAGTACTTC. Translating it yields CASSQGTSDYQETQYF.